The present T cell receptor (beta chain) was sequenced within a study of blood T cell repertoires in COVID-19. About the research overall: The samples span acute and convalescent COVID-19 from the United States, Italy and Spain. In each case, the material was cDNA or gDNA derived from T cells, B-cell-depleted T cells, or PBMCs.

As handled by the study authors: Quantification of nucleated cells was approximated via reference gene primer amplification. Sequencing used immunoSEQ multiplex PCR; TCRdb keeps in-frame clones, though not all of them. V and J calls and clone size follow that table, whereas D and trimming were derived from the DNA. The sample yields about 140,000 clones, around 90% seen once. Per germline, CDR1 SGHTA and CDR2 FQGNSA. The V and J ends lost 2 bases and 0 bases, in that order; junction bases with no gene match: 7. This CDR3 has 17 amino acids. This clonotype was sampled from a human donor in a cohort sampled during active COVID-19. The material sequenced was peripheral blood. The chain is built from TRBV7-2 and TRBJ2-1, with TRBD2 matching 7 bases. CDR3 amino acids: CASSLLAAMSSYNEQFF. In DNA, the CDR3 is TGTGCCAGCAGCTTACTAGCGGCGATGAGCTCCTACAATGAGCAGTTCTTC.